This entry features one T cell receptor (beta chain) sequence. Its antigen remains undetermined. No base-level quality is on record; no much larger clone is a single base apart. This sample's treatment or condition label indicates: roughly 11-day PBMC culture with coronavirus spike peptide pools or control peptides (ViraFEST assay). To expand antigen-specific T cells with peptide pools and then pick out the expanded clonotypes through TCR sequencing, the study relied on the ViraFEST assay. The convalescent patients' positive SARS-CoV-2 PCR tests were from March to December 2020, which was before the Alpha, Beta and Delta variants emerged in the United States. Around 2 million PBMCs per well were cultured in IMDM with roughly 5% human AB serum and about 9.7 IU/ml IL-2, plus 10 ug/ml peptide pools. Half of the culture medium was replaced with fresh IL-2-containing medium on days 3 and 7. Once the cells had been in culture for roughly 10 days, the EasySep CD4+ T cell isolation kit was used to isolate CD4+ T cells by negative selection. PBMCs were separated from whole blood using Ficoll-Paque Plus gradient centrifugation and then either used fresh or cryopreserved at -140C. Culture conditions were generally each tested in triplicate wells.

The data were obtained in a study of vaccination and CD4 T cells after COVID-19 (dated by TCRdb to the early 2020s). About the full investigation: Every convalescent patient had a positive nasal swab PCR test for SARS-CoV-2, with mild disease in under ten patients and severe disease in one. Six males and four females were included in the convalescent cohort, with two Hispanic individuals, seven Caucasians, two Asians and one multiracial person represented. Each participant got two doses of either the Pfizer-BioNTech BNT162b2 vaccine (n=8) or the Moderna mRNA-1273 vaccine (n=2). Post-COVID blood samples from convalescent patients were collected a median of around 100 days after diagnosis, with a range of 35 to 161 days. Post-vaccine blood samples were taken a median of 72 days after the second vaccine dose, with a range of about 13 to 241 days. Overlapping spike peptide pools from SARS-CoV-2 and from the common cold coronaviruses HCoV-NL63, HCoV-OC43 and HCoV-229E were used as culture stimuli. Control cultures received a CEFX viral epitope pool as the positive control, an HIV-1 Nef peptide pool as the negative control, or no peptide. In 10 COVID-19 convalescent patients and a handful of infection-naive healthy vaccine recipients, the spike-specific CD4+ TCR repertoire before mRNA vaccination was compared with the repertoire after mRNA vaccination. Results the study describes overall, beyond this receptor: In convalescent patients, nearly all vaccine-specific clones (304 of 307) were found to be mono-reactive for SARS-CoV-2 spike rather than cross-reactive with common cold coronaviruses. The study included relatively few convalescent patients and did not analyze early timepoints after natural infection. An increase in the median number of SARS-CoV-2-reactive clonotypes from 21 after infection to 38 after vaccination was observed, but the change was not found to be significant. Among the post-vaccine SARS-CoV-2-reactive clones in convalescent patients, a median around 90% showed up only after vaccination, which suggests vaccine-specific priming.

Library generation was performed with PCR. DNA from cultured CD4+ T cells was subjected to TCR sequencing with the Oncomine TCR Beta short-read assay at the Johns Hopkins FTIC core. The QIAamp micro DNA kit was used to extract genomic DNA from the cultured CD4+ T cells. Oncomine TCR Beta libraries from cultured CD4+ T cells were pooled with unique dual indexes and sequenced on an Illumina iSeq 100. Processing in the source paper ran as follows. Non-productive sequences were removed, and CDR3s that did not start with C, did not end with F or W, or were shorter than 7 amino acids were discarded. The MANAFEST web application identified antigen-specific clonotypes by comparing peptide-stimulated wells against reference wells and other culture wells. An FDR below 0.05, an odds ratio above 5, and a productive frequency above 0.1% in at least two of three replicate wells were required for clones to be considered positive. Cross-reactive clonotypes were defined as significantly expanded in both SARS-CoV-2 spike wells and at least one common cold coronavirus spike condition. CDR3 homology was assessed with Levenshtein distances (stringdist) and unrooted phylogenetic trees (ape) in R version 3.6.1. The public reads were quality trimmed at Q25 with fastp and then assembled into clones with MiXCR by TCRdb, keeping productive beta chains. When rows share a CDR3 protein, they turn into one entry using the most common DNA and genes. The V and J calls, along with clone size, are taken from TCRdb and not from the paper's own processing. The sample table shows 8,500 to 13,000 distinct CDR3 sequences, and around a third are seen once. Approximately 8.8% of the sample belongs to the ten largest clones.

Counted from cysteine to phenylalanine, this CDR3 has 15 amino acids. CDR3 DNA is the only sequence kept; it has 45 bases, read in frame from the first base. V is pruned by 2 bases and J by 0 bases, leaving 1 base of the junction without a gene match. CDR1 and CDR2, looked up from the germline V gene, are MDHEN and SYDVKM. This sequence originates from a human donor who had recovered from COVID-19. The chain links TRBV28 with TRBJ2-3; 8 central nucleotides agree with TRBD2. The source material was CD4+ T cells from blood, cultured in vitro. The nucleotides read TGTGCCAGCAGTTTAGCTAGCGGGAGCACAGATACGCAGTATTTT. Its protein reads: CASSLASGSTDTQYF.